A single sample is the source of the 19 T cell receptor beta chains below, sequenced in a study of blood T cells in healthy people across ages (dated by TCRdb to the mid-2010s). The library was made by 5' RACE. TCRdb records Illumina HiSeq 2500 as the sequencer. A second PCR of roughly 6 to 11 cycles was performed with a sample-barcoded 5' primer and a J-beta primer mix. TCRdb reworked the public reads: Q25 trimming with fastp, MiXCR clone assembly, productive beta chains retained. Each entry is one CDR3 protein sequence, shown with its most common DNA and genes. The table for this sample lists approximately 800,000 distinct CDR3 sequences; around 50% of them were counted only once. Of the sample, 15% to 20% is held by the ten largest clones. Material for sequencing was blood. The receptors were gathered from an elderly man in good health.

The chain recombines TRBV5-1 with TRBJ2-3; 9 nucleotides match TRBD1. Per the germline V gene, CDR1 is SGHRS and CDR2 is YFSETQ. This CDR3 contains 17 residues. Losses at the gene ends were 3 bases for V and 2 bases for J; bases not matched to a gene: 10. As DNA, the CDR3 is TGCGCCAGCAGCTCTTGGGACAGGGACGACCCCACAGATACGCAGTATTTT. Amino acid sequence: CASSSWDRDDPTDTQYF.

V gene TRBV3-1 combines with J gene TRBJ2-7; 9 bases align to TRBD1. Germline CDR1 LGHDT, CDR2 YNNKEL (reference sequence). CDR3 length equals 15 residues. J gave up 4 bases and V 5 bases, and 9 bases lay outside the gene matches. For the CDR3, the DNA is TGTGCCAGCAGCACCTCACAGGGGGCACTATACGAGCAGTACTTC. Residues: CASSTSQGALYEQYF.

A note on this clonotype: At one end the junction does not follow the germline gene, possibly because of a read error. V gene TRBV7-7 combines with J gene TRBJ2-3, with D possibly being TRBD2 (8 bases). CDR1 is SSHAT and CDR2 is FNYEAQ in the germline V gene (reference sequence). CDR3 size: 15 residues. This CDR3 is CASSLLAAGGDTQYF. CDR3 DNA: TGTGCTAGCAGCTTACTAGCGGCAGGGGGAGATACGCAGTATTTT.

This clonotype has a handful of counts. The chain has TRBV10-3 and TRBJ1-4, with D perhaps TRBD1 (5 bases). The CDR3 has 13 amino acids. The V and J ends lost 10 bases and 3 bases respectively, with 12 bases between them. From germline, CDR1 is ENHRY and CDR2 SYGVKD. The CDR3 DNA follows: TGTGCCAACTCCAGGGAGGCTAATGAAAAACTGTTTTTT. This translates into CANSREANEKLFF.

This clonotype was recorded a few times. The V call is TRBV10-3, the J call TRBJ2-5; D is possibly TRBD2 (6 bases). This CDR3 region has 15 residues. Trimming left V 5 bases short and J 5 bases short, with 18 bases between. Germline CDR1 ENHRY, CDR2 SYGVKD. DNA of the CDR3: TGTGCCATCAGTTTGGGGGGAGCGAGACAGGAGACCCAGTACTTC. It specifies CAISLGGARQETQYF.

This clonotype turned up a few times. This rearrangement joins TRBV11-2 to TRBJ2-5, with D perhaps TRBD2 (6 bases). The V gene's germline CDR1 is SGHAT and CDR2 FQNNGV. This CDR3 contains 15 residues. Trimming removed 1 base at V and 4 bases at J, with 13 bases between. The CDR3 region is CASSLAAGSGETQYF. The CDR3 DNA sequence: TGTGCCAGCAGCTTAGCTGCGGGGTCGGGAGAGACCCAGTACTTC.

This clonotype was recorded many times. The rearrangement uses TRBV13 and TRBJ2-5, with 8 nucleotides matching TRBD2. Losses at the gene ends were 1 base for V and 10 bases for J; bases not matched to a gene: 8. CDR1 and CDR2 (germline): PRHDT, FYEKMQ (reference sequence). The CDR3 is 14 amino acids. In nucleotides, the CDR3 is TGTGCCAGCAGCTTAGAGCCGGCGGGAGGCCTCCAGTACTTC. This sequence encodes CASSLEPAGGLQYF. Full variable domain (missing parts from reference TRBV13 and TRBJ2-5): AAGVIQSPRHLIKEKRETATLKCYPIPRHDTVYWYQQGPGQDPQFLISFYEKMQSDKGSIPDRFSAQQFSDYHSELNMSSLELGDSALYFCASSLEPAGGLQYFGPGTRLLVL.

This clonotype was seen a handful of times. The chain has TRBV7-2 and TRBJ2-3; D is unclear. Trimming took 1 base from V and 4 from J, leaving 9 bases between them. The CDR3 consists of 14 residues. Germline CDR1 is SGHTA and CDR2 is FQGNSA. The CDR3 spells CASSLGDFSDTQYF. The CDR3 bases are TGTGCCAGCAGCTTAGGGGATTTTTCAGATACGCAGTATTTT.

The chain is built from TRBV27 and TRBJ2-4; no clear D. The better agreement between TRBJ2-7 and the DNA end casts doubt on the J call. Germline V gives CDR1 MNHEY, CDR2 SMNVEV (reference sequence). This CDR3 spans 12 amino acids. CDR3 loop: CASGVRYGEQYF. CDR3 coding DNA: TGTGCCAGCGGGGTAAGATACGGCGAGCAGTACTTC.

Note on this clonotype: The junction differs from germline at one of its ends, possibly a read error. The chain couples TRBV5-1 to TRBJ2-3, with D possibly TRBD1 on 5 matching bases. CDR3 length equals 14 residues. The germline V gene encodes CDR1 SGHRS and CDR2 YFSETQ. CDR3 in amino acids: CASSFKGYAETQYF. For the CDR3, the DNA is TGCGCCAGCAGCTTTAAGGGGTACGCAGAGACGCAGTATTTT.

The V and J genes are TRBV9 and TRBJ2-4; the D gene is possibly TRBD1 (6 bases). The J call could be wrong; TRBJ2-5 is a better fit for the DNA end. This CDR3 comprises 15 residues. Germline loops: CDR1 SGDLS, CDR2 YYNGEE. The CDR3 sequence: CASSERGQFGETQYF. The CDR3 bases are TGTGCCAGCAGCGAGAGGGGACAATTTGGAGAGACCCAGTACTTC.

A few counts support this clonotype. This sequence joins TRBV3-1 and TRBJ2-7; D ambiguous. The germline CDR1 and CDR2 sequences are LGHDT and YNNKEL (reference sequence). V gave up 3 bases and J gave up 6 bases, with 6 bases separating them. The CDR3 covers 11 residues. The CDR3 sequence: CASSHRAEQYF. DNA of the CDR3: TGTGCCAGCAGCCACCGCGCCGAGCAGTACTTC.

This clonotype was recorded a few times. The CDR3: CASSQGPGDRGNIQYF. The CDR3 DNA sequence: TGCGCCAGCAGCCAAGGCCCAGGGGACCGCGGAAACATTCAGTACTTC. The chain is built from TRBV4-1 and TRBJ2-4; D is possibly TRBD1 (6 bases). The CDR3 loop spans 16 amino acids. The germline V gene has CDR1 MGHRA and CDR2 YSYEKL. The V end was cut by 1 base, the J end by 6 bases, with 16 bases between.

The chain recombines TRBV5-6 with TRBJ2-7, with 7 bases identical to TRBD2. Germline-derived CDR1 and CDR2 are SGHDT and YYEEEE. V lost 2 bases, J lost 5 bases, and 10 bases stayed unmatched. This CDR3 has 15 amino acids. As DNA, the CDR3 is TGTGCCAGCAGCTTTGGATTAGCGGGTAGGAACGAGCAGTACTTC. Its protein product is CASSFGLAGRNEQYF.

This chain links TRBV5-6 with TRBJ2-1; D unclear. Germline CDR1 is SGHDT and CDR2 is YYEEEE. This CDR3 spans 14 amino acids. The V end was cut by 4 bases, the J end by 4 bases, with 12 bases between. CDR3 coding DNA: TGTGCCAGCAGCCCTTTTGGACGTTACAATGAGCAGTTCTTC. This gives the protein CASSPFGRYNEQFF.

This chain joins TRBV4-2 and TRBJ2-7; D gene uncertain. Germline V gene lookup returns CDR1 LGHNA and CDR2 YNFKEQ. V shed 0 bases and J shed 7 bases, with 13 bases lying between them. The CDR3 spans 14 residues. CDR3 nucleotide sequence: TGTGCCAGCAGCCAAGAAGGTTACTTCGGAGAGCAGTACTTC. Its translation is CASSQEGYFGEQYF.

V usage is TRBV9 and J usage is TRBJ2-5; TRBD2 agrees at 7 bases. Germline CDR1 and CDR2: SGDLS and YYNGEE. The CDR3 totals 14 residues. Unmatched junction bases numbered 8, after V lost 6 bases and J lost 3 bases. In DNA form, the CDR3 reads TGTGCCAGCATGCCGACGGGGAGGGAAGAGACCCAGTACTTC. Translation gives CASMPTGREETQYF.

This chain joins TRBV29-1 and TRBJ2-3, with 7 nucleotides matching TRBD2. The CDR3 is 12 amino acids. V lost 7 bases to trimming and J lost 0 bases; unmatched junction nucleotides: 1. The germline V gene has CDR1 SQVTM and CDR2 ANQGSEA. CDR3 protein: CSGSGSTDTQYF. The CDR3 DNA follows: TGCAGCGGTAGCGGGAGCACAGATACGCAGTATTTT.

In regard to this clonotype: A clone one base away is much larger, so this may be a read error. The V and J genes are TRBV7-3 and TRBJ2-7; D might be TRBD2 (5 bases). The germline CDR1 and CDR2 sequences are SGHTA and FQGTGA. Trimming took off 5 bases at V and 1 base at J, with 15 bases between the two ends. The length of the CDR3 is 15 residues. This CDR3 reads CASSISGGGSYEQYF. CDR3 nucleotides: TGTGCCAGCAGCATATCAGGCGGAGGTTCCTACGAGCAGTACTTC.